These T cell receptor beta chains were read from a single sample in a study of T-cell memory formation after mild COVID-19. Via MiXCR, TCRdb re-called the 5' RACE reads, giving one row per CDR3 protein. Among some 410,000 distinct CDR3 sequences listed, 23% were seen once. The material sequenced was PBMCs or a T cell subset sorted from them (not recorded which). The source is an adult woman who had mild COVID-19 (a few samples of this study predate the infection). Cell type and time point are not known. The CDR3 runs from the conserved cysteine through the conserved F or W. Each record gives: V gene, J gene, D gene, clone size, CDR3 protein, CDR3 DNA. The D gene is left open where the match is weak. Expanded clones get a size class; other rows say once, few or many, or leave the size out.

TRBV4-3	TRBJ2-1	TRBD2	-	CASSQDPSGRVGYNEQFF	TGCGCCAGCAGCCAAGACCCTAGCGGGAGAGTAGGTTACAATGAGCAGTTCTTC
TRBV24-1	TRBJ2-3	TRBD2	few	CATTAGRDFTDTQYF	TGTGCCACCACAGCGGGACGCGACTTCACAGATACGCAGTATTTT
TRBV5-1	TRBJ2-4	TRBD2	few	CASSSNPLAGGLAKNIQYF	TGCGCCAGCAGCTCCAACCCTCTAGCGGGGGGTCTAGCCAAAAACATTCAGTACTTC
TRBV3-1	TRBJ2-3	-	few	CASSQGLARADTQYF	TGTGCCAGCAGCCAGGGTCTAGCGAGGGCAGATACGCAGTATTTT
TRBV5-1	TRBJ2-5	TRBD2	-	CASSLQPPSGKETQYF	TGCGCCAGCAGCTTGCAGCCCCCTAGCGGTAAAGAGACCCAGTACTTC
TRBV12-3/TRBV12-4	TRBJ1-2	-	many	CASTRGSFYGYTF	TGTGCCAGCACCCGGGGGTCGTTCTATGGCTACACCTTC
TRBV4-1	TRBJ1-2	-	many	CASSPSGPYGYTF	TGCGCCAGCAGCCCATCTGGGCCCTATGGCTACACCTTC
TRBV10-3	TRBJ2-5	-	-	CAISSRGGETQYF	TGTGCCATCAGCTCTAGGGGCGGGGAGACCCAGTACTTC
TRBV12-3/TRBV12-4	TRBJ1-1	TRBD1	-	CASSFGTGRTEAFF	TGTGCCAGCAGCTTCGGGACAGGGAGGACTGAAGCTTTCTTT
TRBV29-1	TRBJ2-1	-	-	CSVETDSYYNEQFF	TGCAGCGTTGAGACGGACTCCTACTACAATGAGCAGTTCTTC
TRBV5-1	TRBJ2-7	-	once	CASSPRAAYEQYF	TGCGCCAGCAGCCCCCGGGCGGCCTACGAGCAGTACTTC
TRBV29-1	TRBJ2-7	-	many	CSFLRDSYEQYF	TGCAGCTTCCTCCGGGATTCCTACGAGCAGTACTTC
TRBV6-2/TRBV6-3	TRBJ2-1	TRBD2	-	CASSQLAGDYNEQFF	TGTGCCAGCAGTCAGCTAGCGGGAGACTACAATGAGCAGTTCTTC
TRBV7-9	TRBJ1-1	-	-	CASSRGERGTEAFF	TGTGCCAGCAGCCGGGGGGAGCGGGGCACTGAAGCTTTCTTT
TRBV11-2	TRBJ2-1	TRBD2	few	CASQRTSEDLYNEQFF	TGTGCCAGCCAACGGACTAGCGAGGACCTTTACAATGAGCAGTTCTTC
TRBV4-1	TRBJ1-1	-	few	CASSQEWDPEAFF	TGCGCCAGCAGCCAAGAATGGGACCCTGAAGCTTTCTTT
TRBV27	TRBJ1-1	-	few	CASGWGGLNTEAFF	TGTGCCAGCGGTTGGGGGGGTTTGAACACTGAAGCTTTCTTT
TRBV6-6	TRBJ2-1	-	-	CASSLPSVGEQFF	TGTGCCAGCAGCCTACCGAGCGTGGGTGAGCAGTTCTTC
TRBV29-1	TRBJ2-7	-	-	CSVESRGHEQYF	TGCAGCGTTGAAAGCCGAGGGCACGAGCAGTACTTC
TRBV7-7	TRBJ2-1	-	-	CASSLDLAAYNEQFF	TGTGCTAGCAGCTTAGATTTAGCGGCCTACAATGAGCAGTTCTTC
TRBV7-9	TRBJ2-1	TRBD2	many	CASGTSAETYGEQFF	TGTGCCAGCGGGACTAGCGCCGAAACCTATGGTGAGCAGTTCTTC
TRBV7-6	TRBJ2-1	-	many	CASSSPDPADNEQFF	TGTGCCAGCAGCTCTCCGGACCCCGCCGATAATGAGCAGTTCTTC
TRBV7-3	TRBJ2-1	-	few	CASSIQPNEQFF	TGTGCCAGCAGCATACAACCCAATGAGCAGTTCTTC
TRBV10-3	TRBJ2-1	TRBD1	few	CAISLTGGATGPDNEQFF	TGTGCCATCAGTTTGACAGGGGGCGCGACGGGGCCGGACAATGAGCAGTTCTTC
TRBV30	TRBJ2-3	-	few	CAWSEGQRRVTDTQYF	TGTGCCTGGAGTGAGGGGCAGCGGAGAGTCACAGATACGCAGTATTTT
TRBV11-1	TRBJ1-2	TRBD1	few	CASSYSRTGGYTF	TGTGCCAGCAGCTATTCTCGGACAGGTGGCTACACCTTC
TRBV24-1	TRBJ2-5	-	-	CATRRGPVETQYF	TGTGCCACCAGGCGGGGACCTGTGGAGACCCAGTACTTC
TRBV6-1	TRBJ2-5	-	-	CASSTGHGRETQYF	TGTGCCAGCAGTACAGGGCACGGTAGAGAGACCCAGTACTTC
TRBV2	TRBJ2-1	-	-	CASSEQTRFSPDEQFF	TGTGCCAGCAGTGAACAGACTAGGTTTAGCCCCGATGAGCAGTTCTTC
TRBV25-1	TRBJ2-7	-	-	CASSSPGVYEQYF	TGTGCCAGCAGTAGCCCGGGGGTGTACGAGCAGTACTTC
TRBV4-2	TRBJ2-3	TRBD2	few	CASSQDRRRGASVDTQYF	TGTGCCAGCAGCCAAGATCGTAGGCGGGGGGCCTCCGTGGATACGCAGTATTTT
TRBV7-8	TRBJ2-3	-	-	CASSLIQGTVTDTQYF	TGTGCCAGCAGCTTAATACAGGGTACGGTTACAGATACGCAGTATTTT
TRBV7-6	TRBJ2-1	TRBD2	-	CASSSQGTSGGTSSYNEQFF	TGTGCCAGCAGCTCCCAGGGGACTAGCGGGGGGACGAGCTCCTACAATGAGCAGTTCTTC
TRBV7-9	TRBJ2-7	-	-	CASSPTTRSYEQYF	TGTGCCAGCAGCCCGACGACCCGCAGTTACGAGCAGTACTTC
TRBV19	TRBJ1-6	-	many	CASSDWGGGPLHF	TGTGCCAGTAGTGACTGGGGTGGAGGGCCCCTCCACTTT
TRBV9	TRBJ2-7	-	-	CASSVGMGSYEQYF	TGTGCCAGCAGCGTAGGGATGGGATCCTACGAGCAGTACTTC
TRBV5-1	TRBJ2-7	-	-	CASSLRSGDEQYF	TGCGCCAGCAGCTTGCGGTCCGGGGACGAGCAGTACTTC
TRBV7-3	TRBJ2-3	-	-	CASSLAGLKADTQYF	TGTGCCAGCAGCTTAGCCGGGCTAAAGGCAGATACGCAGTATTTT
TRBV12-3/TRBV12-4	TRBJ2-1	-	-	CASSLRGGRLGEQFF	TGTGCCAGCAGTTTGAGGGGGGGTAGGTTGGGTGAGCAGTTCTTC
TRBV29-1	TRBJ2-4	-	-	CSVAGGAKNIQYF	TGCAGCGTTGCTGGGGGAGCCAAAAACATTCAGTACTTC
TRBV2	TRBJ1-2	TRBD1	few	CASSLQGKANYGYTF	TGTGCCAGCAGTTTACAGGGGAAGGCTAACTATGGCTACACCTTC
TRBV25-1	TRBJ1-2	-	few	CASSQQISYGYTF	TGTGCCAGCAGTCAACAGATTTCCTATGGCTACACCTTC
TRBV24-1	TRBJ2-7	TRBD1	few	CATSDSRTGDPYEQYF	TGTGCCACCAGTGATTCAAGGACAGGGGACCCCTACGAGCAGTACTTC
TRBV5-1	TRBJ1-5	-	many	CASSLMMDQPQHF	TGCGCCAGCAGCTTGATGATGGATCAGCCCCAGCATTTT
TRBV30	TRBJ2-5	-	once	CAWGWDGQETQYF	TGTGCCTGGGGATGGGACGGTCAAGAGACCCAGTACTTC
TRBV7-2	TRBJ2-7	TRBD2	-	CASSLVTAGGMGEQYF	TGTGCCAGCAGCTTAGTTACAGCGGGAGGGATGGGCGAGCAGTACTTC
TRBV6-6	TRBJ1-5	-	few	CASSMGPRTSHNQPQHF	TGTGCCAGCAGTATGGGACCGAGGACGTCCCACAATCAGCCCCAGCATTTT
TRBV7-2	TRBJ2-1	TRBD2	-	CASSPRTSFNEQFF	TGTGCCAGCAGCCCCCGGACTAGCTTCAATGAGCAGTTCTTC
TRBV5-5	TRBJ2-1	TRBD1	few	CASSTRDSLYNEQFF	TGTGCCAGCAGCACCCGGGACAGTCTCTACAATGAGCAGTTCTTC
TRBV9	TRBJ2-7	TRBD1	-	CASSVAGTEIYEQYF	TGTGCCAGCAGCGTAGCCGGGACAGAGATTTACGAGCAGTACTTC
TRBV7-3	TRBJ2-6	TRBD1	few	CASSIGQGFSGANVLTF	TGTGCCAGCAGCATAGGACAGGGATTCTCTGGGGCCAACGTCCTGACTTTC
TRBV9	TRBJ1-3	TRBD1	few	CASSPRQGSAGNTIYF	TGTGCCAGCAGCCCTCGACAGGGTTCGGCTGGAAACACCATATATTTT
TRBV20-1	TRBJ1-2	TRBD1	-	CSSSTGGSGYTF	TGCAGTTCGTCGACAGGGGGCTCTGGCTACACCTTC
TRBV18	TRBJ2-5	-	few	CASSPEAAGTQYF	TGTGCCAGCTCACCAGAGGCGGCCGGGACCCAGTACTTC
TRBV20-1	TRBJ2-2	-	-	CSARAGPYTGELFF	TGCAGTGCTAGAGCAGGGCCTTACACCGGGGAGCTGTTTTTT
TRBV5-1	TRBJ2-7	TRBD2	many	CASSLARGSGSYEQYF	TGCGCCAGCAGCTTGGCCCGGGGGAGCGGGAGTTACGAGCAGTACTTC